The 9 T cell receptor beta chains below all came from one sample that was sequenced in a study of T-cell reconstitution after alpha-beta-depleted transplantation in children. The TCRbeta library incorporated unique molecular identifiers. TCRdb re-called the PCR reads through MiXCR, storing one row per CDR3 protein. The repertoire has a few hundred thousand distinct CDR3 sequences, roughly 30% of them found once; the top ten carry about 35%. The sequences come from PBMCs, collected before TCRalphabeta/CD19-depleted stem cell transplant. All receptors derive from a boy in the first two years of life with Wiskott-Aldrich syndrome, due to receive a stem cell transplant.

This clonotype was picked up a small number of times. This chain links TRBV20-1 with TRBJ2-5; the D is unclear. Trimming took 0 bases from V and 1 from J, leaving 6 bases between them. This CDR3 is 13 amino acids long. Germline CDR1 and CDR2: DFQATT and SNEGSKA (reference sequence). CDR3: CSARDLPQETQYF. Written as DNA, the CDR3 is TGCAGTGCTAGAGACCTGCCCCAAGAGACCCAGTACTTC.

V gene TRBV10-3 combines with J gene TRBJ1-6, with D perhaps TRBD1 (6 bases). Germline V gives CDR1 ENHRY, CDR2 SYGVKD. The CDR3 consists of 14 residues. The V end was cut by 7 bases, the J end by 6 bases, with 13 bases between. The CDR3 here is CAINGLGANSPLHF. Here the CDR3 DNA reads TGTGCCATCAACGGGTTGGGGGCTAATTCACCCCTCCACTTT.

The chain combines TRBV24-1 with TRBJ2-7, with 9 bases aligning to TRBD1. The junction had 6 bases not matched to a gene; V was cut back by 5 bases and J by 5 bases. The CDR3 contains 14 residues. CDR1 KGHDR and CDR2 SFDVKD come from the germline V gene. DNA of the CDR3: TGTGCCACCAGTGTTGGGACAGGGATACACGAGCAGTACTTC. The encoded protein is CATSVGTGIHEQYF.

In its sample, this clonotype was seen a few times. The chain links TRBV3-1 to TRBJ2-1; 10 positions match TRBD2. V lost 4 bases and J lost 8; bases outside the gene matches: 14. The germline gives CDR1 LGHDT, CDR2 YNNKEL (reference sequence). This CDR3 comprises 17 residues. CDR3 bases: TGTGCCAGCAGCCCCCGGACTAGCGGATATGGGGTGGATGAGCAGTTCTTC. This encodes CASSPRTSGYGVDEQFF.

A few counts support this clonotype. This chain uses TRBV7-9 with TRBJ2-4; D call uncertain. The CDR3 extends over 16 amino acids. V shed 0 bases and J shed 0 bases, with 9 bases lying between them. Germline-derived CDR1 and CDR2 are SEHNR and FQNEAQ (reference sequence). DNA of the CDR3: TGTGCCAGCAGCTTAGCGGCAGGTGGAGCCAAAAACATTCAGTACTTC. Residues: CASSLAAGGAKNIQYF.

The chain couples TRBV10-2 to TRBJ2-7; D may correspond to TRBD1 or TRBD2 (5 bases each). Germline V lookup: CDR1 WSHSY, CDR2 SAAADI. V was cut by 4 bases and J by 6 bases, with 13 bases left in between. This CDR3 has 13 amino acids. CDR3 bases: TGCGCCAGCAGTGGGCAGGGTGGGGGCGAGCAGTACTTC. Residues: CASSGQGGGEQYF.

V gene TRBV12-5 combines with J gene TRBJ2-7; TRBD1 might be the D (5 bases). Trimming pared 1 base from V and 2 bases from J, leaving 9 bases between. Germline V lookup: CDR1 LGHNT, CDR2 FRNRAP. This CDR3 is built from 14 residues. The CDR3 protein is CASGLGRQTYEQYF. CDR3 nucleotide sequence: TGTGCTAGTGGTTTGGGGAGACAGACCTACGAGCAGTACTTC.

This clonotype was detected only a few times. The chain couples TRBV5-1 to TRBJ2-3; D remains unclear. The CDR3 consists of 13 residues. Trimming removed 1 base at V and 6 bases at J, with 9 bases between. CDR1 SGHRS and CDR2 YFSETQ come from the germline V gene. The CDR3 loop is CASSLINSDTQYF. The CDR3 bases are TGCGCCAGCAGCTTGATAAATTCCGATACGCAGTATTTT.

This sequence joins TRBV5-1 and TRBJ2-5; 8 nucleotides agree with TRBD1. Germline V gene lookup returns CDR1 SGHRS and CDR2 YFSETQ. The trim removed 5 bases at V and 4 bases at J, leaving 10 bases unmatched. This CDR3 spans 15 amino acids. The CDR3 DNA follows: TGCGCCAGCAGTTTCTTACAGGGGGGAGGAGAGACCCAGTACTTC. This encodes CASSFLQGGGETQYF. The full variable domain, with the rest looked up from reference TRBV5-1 and TRBJ2-5, is KAGVTQTPRYLIKTRGQQVTLSCSPISGHRSVSWYQQTPGQGLQFLFEYFSETQRNKGNFPGRFSGRQFSNSRSEMNVSTLELGDSALYLCASSFLQGGGETQYFGPGTRLLVL.